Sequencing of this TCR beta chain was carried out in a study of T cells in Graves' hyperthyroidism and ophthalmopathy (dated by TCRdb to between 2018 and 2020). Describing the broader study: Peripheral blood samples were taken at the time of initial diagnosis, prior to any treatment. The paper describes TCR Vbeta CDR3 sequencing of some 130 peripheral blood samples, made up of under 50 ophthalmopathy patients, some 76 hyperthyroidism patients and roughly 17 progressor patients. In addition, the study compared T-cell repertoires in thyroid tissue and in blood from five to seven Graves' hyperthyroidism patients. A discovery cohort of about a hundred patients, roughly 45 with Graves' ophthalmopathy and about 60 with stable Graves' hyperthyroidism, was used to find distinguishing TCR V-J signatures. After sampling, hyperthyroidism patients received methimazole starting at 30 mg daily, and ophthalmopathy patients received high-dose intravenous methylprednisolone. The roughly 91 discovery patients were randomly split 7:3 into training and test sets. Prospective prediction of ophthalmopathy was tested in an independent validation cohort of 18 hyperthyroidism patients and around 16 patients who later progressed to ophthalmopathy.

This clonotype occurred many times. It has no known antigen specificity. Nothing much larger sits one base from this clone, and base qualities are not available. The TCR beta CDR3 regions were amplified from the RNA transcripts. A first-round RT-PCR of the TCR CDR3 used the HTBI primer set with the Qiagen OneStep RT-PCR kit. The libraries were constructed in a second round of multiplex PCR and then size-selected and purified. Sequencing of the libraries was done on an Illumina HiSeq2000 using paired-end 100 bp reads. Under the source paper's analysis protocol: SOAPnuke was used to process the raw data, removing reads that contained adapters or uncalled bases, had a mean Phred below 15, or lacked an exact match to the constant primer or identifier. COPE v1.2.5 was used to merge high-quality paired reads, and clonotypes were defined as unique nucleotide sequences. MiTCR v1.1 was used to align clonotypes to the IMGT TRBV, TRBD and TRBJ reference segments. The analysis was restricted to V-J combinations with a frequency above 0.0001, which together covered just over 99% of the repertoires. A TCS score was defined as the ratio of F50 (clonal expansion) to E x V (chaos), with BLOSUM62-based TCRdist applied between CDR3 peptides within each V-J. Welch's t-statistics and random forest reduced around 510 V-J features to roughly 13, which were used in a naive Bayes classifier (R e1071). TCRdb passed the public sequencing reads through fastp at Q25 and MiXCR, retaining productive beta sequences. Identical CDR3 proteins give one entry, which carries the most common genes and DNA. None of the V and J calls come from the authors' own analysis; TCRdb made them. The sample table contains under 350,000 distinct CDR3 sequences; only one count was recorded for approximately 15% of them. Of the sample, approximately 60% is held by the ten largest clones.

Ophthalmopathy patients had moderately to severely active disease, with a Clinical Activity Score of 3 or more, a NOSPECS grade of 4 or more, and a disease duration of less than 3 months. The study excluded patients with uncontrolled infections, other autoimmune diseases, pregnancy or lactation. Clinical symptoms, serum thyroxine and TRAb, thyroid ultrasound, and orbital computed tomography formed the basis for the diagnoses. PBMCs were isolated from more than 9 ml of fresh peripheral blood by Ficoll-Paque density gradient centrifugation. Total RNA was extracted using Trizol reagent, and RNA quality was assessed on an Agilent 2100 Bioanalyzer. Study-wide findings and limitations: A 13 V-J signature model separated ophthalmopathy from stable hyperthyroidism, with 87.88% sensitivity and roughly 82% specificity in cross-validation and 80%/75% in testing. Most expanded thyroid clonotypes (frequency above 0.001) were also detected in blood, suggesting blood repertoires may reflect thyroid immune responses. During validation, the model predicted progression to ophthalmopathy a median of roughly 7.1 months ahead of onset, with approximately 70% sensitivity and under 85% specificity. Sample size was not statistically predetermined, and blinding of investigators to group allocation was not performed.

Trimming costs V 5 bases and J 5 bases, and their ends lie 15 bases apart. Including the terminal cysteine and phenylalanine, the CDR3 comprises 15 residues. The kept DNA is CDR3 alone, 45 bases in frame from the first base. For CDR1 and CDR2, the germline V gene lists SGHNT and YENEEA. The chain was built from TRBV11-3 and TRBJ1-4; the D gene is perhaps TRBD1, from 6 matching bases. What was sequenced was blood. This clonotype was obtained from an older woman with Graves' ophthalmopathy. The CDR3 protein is CASSRSGGPNEKLFF. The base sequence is TGTGCCAGCAGCCGAAGCGGGGGGCCCAATGAAAAACTGTTTTTT.